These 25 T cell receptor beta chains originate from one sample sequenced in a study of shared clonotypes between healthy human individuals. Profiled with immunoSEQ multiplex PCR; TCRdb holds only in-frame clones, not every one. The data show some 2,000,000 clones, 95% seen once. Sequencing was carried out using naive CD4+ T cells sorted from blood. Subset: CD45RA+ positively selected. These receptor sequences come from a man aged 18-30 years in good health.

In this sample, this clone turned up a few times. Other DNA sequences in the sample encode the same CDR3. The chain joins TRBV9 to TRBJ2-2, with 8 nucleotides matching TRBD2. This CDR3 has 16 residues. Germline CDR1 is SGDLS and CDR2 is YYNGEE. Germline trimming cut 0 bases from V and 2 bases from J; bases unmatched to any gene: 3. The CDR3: CASSVGAGANTGELFF. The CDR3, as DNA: TGTGCCAGCAGCGTAGGAGCGGGGGCTAACACCGGGGAGCTGTTTTTT.

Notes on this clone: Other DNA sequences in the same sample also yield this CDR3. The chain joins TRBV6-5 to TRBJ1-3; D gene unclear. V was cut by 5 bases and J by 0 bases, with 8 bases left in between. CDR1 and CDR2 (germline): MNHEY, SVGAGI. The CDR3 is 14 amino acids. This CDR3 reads CASSRANSGNTIYF. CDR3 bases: TGTGCCAGCAGTCGGGCGAACTCTGGAAACACCATATATTTT.

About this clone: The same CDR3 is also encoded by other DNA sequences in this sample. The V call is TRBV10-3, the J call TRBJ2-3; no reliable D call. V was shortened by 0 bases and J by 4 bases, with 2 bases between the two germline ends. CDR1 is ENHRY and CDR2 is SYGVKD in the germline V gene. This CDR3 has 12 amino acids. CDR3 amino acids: CAISESADTQYF. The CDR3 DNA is TGTGCCATCAGTGAGTCGGCAGATACGCAGTATTTT.

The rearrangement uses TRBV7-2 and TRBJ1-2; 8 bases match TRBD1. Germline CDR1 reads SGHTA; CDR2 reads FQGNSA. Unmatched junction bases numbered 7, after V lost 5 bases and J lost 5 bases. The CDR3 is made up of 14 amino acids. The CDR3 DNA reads TGTGCCAGCAGCCCCTACAGGGGGGAGTATGGCTACACCTTC. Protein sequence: CASSPYRGEYGYTF.

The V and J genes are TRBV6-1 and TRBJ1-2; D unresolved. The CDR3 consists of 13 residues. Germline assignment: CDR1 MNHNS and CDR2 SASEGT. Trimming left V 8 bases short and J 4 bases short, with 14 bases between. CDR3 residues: CASLSQSIYGYTF. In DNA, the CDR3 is TGTGCCAGCCTGTCGCAGTCTATCTATGGCTACACCTTC.

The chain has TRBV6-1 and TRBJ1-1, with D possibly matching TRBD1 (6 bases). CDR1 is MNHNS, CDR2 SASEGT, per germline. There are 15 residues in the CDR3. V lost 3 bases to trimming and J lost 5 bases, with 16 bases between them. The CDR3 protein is CASSDGGRVGTEAFF. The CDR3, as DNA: TGTGCCAGCAGTGACGGGGGCAGGGTAGGGACTGAAGCTTTCTTT.

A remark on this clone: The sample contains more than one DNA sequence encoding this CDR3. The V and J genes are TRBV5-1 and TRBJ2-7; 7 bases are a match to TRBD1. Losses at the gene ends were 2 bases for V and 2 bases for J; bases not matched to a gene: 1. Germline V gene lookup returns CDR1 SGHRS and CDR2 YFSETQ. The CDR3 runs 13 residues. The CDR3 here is CASSFGQAYEQYF. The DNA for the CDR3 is TGCGCCAGCAGCTTTGGACAGGCCTACGAGCAGTACTTC.

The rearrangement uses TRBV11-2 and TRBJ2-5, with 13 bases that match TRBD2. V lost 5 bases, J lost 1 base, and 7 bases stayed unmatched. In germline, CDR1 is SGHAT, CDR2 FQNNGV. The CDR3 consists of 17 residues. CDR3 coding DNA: TGTGCCAGCAGCCGAGGGACTAGCGGGAACCGCCAAGAGACCCAGTACTTC. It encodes CASSRGTSGNRQETQYF.

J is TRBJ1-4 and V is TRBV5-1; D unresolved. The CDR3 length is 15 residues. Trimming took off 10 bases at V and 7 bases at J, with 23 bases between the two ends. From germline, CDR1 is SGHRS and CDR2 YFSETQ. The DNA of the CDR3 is TGCGCCTCTCTCCCGCAGACGGAGTATTCTGAAAAACTGTTTTTT. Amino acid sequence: CASLPQTEYSEKLFF.

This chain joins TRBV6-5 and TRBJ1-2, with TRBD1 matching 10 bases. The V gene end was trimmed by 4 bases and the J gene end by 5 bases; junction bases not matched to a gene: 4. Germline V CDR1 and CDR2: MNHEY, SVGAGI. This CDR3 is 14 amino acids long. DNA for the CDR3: TGTGCCAGCAGTTCCGGGACAGGGGATTATGGCTACACCTTC. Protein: CASSSGTGDYGYTF.

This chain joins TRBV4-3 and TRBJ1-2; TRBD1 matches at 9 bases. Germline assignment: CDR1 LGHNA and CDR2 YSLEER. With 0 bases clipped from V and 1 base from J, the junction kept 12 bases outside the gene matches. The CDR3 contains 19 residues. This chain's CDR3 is CASSQDPGTGRRGNYGYTF. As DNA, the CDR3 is TGCGCCAGCAGCCAAGATCCGGGGACAGGGAGAAGAGGTAACTATGGCTACACCTTC.

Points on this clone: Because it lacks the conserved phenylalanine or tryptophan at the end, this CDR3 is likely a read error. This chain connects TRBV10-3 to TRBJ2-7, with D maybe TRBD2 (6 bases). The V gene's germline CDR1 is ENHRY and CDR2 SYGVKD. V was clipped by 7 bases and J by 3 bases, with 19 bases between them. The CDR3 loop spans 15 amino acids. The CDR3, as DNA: TGTGCCATCAAAGAGGATAGCGGCCAAAGCTACGAGCAGTACCTC. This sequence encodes CAIKEDSGQSYEQYL.

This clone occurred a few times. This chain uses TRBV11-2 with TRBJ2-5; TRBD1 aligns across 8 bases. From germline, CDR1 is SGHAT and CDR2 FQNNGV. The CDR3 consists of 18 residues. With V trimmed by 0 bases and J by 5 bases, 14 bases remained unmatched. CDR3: CASSLDLGAGGARETQYF. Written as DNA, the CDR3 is TGTGCCAGCAGCTTAGATCTCGGGGCAGGGGGCGCCCGGGAGACCCAGTACTTC.

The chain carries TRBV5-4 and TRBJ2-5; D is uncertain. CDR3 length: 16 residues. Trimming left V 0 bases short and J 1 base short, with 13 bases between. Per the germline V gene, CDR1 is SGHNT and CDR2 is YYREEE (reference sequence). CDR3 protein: CASSLGTAEPQETQYF. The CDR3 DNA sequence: TGTGCCAGCAGCTTGGGGACGGCGGAACCCCAAGAGACCCAGTACTTC.

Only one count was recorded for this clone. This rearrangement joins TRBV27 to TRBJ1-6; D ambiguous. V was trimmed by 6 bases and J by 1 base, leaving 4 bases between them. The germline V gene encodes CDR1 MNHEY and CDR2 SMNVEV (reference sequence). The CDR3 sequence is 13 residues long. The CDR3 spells CASRESYNSPLHF. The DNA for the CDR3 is TGTGCCAGCAGGGAATCCTATAATTCACCCCTCCACTTT.

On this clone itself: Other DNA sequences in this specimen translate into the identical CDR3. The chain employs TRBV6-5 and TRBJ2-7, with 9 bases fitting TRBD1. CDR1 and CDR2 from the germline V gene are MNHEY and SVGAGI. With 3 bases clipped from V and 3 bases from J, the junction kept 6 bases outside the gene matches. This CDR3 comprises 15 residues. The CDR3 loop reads CASSYKGQGSYEQYF. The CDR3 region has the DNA TGTGCCAGCAGTTATAAGGGACAGGGTAGCTACGAGCAGTACTTC.

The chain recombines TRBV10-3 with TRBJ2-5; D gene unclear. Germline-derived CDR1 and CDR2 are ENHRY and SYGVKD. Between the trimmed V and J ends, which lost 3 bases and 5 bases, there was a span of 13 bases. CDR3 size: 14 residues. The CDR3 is CAISDWPSVETQYF. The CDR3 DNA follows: TGTGCCATCAGTGACTGGCCGTCGGTCGAGACCCAGTACTTC.

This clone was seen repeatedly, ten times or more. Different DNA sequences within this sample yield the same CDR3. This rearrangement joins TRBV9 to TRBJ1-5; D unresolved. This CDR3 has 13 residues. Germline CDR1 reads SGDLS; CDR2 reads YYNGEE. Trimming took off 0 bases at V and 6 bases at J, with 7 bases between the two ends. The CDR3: CASSVGPGQPQHF. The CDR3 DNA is TGTGCCAGCAGCGTAGGGCCGGGTCAGCCCCAGCATTTT.

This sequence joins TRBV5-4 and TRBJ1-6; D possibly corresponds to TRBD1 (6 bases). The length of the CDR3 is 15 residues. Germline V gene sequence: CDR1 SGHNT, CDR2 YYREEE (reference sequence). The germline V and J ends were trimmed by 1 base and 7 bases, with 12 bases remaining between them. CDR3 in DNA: TGTGCCAGCAGCTTGTGGGACATCGCCAATTCACCCCTCCACTTT. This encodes CASSLWDIANSPLHF.

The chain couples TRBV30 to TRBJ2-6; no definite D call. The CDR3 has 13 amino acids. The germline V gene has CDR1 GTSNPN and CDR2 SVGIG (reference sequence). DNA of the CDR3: TGTTGCGGCTCAGGATCTGGGGCCAACGTCCTGACTTTC. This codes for CCGSGSGANVLTF.

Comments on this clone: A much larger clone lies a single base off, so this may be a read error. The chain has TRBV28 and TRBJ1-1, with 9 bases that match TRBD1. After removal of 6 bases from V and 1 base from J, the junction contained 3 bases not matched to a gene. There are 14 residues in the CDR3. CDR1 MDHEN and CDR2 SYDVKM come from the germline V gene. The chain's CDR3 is CASRPGQGNTEAFF. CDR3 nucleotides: TGTGCCAGCAGACCGGGACAGGGGAACACTGAAGCTTTCTTT.

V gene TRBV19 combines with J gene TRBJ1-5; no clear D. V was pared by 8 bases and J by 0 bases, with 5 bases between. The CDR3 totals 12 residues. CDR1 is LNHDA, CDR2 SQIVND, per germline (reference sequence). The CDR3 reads CASCYSNQPQHF. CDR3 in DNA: TGTGCCAGTTGCTATAGCAATCAGCCCCAGCATTTT.

CDR3 region: CAITDGPESPFF. CDR3 in DNA: TGTGCCATCACCGACGGTCCCGAGAGCCCGTTCTTC. The chain carries TRBV10-3 and TRBJ2-1, with unresolved D. The V end was cut by 7 bases, the J end by 15 bases, with 19 bases between. Germline-derived CDR1 and CDR2 are ENHRY and SYGVKD. The CDR3 sequence is 12 residues long.

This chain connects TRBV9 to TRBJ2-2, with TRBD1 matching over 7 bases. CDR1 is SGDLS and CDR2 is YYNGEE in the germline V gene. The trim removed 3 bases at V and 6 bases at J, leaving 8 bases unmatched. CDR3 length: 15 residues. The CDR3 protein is CASSATSTGSGELFF. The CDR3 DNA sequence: TGTGCCAGCAGCGCAACATCGACAGGGTCCGGGGAGCTGTTTTTT.

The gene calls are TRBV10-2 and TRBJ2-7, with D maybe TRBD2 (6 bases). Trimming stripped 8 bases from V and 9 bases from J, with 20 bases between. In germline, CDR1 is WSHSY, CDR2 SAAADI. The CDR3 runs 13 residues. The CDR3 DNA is TGCGCCAGCGGAAAGGGAGGTAGGTTTGGGCAGTACTTC. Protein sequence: CASGKGGRFGQYF.